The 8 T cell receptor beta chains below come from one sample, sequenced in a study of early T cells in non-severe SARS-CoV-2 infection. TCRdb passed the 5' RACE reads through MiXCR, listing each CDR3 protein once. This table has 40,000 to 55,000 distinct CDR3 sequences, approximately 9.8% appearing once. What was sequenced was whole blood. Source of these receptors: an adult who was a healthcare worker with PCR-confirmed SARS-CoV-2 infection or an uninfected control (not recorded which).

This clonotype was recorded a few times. CDR3 loop: CAFLGAVVHNEQFF. In DNA, the CDR3 is TGTGCCTTCCTCGGGGCCGTTGTCCACAATGAGCAGTTCTTC. The genes are TRBV30 and TRBJ2-1; possibly TRBD1 or TRBD2 for D (5 bases each). The length of the CDR3 is 14 residues. The germline gives CDR1 GTSNPN, CDR2 SVGIG (reference sequence). The V gene lost 7 bases and the J gene lost 5 bases, with 18 bases spanning the gap.

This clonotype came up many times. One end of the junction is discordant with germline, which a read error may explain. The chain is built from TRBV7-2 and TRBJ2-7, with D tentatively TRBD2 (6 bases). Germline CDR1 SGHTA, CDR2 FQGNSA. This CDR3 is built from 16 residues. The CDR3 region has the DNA TGTGCCAGCAGCCCACAAGCCATTCGTTTGGCGGGGTCCTTGAACTTC. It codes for CASSPQAIRLAGSLNF.

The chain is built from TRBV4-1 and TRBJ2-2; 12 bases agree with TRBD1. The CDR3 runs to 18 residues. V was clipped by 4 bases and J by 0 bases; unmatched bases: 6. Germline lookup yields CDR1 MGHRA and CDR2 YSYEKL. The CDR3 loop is CASSPRDRGLANTGELFF. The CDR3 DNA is TGCGCCAGCAGCCCACGGGACAGGGGGCTTGCGAACACCGGGGAGCTGTTTTTT.

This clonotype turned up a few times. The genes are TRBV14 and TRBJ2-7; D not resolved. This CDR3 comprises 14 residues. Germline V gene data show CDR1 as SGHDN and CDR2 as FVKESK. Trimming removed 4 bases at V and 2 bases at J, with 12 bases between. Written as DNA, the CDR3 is TGTGCCAGCAGCCCCCTTGGGTACGCCTACGAGCAGTACTTC. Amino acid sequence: CASSPLGYAYEQYF.

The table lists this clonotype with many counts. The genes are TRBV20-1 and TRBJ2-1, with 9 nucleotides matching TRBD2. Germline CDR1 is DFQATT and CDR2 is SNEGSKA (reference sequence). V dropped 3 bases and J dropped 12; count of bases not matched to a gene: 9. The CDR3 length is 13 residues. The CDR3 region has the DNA TGCAGTGCTAGCGCGGGAGGGGGCTCCGGGCAGTTCTTC. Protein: CSASAGGGSGQFF.

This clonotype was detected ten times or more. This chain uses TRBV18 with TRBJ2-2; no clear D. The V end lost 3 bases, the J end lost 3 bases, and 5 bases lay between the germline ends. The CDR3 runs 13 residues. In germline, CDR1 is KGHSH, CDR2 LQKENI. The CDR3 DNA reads TGTGCCAGCTCACCTAGGGACACCGGGGAGCTGTTTTTT. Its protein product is CASSPRDTGELFF.

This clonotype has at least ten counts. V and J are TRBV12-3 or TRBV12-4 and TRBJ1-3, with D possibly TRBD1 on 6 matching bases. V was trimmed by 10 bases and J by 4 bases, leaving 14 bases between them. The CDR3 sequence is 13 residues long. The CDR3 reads CATTTGRGNTIYF. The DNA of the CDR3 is TGTGCCACCACAACAGGGAGAGGAAACACCATATATTTT.

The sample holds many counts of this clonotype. The CDR3 DNA sequence: TGCGCCAGCAGCTCCGAGCCAGGGCTGGCCGAAGCTTTCTTT. Translating it yields CASSSEPGLAEAFF. The genes are TRBV5-1 and TRBJ1-1; D is perhaps TRBD1 (5 bases). Per germline, CDR1 SGHRS and CDR2 YFSETQ. The V end was cut by 3 bases, the J end by 8 bases, with 17 bases between. This CDR3 has 14 residues.